Shown below are 23 T cell receptor beta chains from a single sample sequenced in a study of blood T cell repertoires in COVID-19. The repertoire was sequenced with immunoSEQ multiplex PCR; TCRdb's copy has only in-frame clones and lacks some. The profile shows roughly 100,000 clones, approximately 88% of them singletons. The sequenced sample was peripheral blood. These receptors were obtained from a human donor in a cohort sampled during active COVID-19.

This sequence joins TRBV7-2 and TRBJ1-2; 9 nucleotides line up with TRBD1. The CDR3 extends over 17 amino acids. Germline-derived CDR1 and CDR2 are SGHTA and FQGNSA. The V and J ends lost 5 bases and 8 bases, in that order; junction bases with no gene match: 18. Written as DNA, the CDR3 is TGTGCCAGCAGCCGTACCGGGACAGGGAGAAGTAGTTCCGGCTACACCTTC. The encoded protein is CASSRTGTGRSSSGYTF.

The chain recombines TRBV4-1 with TRBJ1-1; a possible D gene is TRBD1 (6 bases). The CDR3 runs to 15 residues. The V end lost 2 bases, the J end lost 3 bases, and 13 bases lay between the germline ends. Germline CDR1 is MGHRA and CDR2 is YSYEKL. The chain's CDR3 is CASSQIGRGDTEAFF. CDR3 DNA sequence: TGCGCCAGCAGCCAAATTGGCAGGGGAGACACTGAAGCTTTCTTT.

This chain joins TRBV25-1 and TRBJ1-2; D is uncertain. V lost 6 bases to trimming and J lost 2 bases, with 16 bases between them. Germline-derived CDR1 and CDR2 are MGHDK and SYGVNS. This CDR3 has 15 amino acids. The CDR3 DNA reads TGTGCCAGCAGCCGACCGGGATCTTTAAACTATGGCTACACCTTC. Translation gives CASSRPGSLNYGYTF.

The genes are TRBV11-2 and TRBJ1-2, with D unresolved. V gave up 1 base and J gave up 6 bases, with 18 bases separating them. The CDR3 consists of 16 residues. CDR1 is SGHAT and CDR2 is FQNNGV in the germline V gene. CDR3 region: CASSLVFPPSQHGYTF. The CDR3 region has the DNA TGTGCCAGCAGCTTAGTCTTCCCACCGTCACAGCATGGCTACACCTTC.

In this sample, this clone turned up once. The V gene is TRBV11-2, the J gene TRBJ2-2; D is unresolved. The CDR3 is made up of 15 amino acids. Germline V gene sequence: CDR1 SGHAT, CDR2 FQNNGV. V was clipped by 2 bases and J by 0 bases, with 7 bases between them. CDR3 nucleotides: TGTGCCAGCAGCTTATGGCCGACGAACACCGGGGAGCTGTTTTTT. It translates to CASSLWPTNTGELFF.

The chain joins TRBV29-1 to TRBJ2-3; TRBD2 is a possible D gene (6 bases). Germline values: CDR1 SQVTM, CDR2 ANQGSEA. The V end lost 6 bases, the J end lost 3 bases, and 13 bases lay between the germline ends. The CDR3 is made up of 13 amino acids. The DNA of the CDR3 is TGCAGCGTGGAGGGTGGAGGAACAGATACGCAGTATTTT. This translates into CSVEGGGTDTQYF.

This clone was picked up one time. The J gene is TRBJ1-2, the V gene TRBV10-3, with D uncertain. V was shortened by 4 bases and J by 3 bases, with 9 bases between the two germline ends. The CDR3 is made up of 13 amino acids. Germline values: CDR1 ENHRY, CDR2 SYGVKD. The CDR3 nucleotides read TGTGCCATCAGTGGTGGCAGTGACTATGGCTACACCTTC. Translated, it gives CAISGGSDYGYTF.

This clone was seen at least ten times. The rearrangement joins TRBV7-9 to TRBJ2-2; 10 nucleotides line up with TRBD2. The CDR3 is 15 amino acids. Germline CDR1 and CDR2: SEHNR and FQNEAQ (reference sequence). Trimming at V came to 8 bases and at J to 0 bases, leaving 3 bases not matched to a gene. The CDR3 loop is CASALAGTNTGELFF. CDR3 DNA: TGTGCCAGCGCACTAGCGGGGACGAACACCGGGGAGCTGTTTTTT.

The V and J genes are TRBV10-3 and TRBJ1-2; D is unresolved. This CDR3 contains 14 residues. Germline-derived CDR1 and CDR2 are ENHRY and SYGVKD. The V and J ends lost 0 bases and 5 bases respectively, with 10 bases between them. The DNA for the CDR3 is TGTGCCATCAGTGAGTCGGGAGGGCAATATGGCTACACCTTC. This sequence encodes CAISESGGQYGYTF.

The rearrangement joins TRBV6-5 to TRBJ1-1; D call uncertain. V was clipped by 3 bases and J by 4 bases, with 9 bases between them. This CDR3 region has 13 residues. Per the germline V gene, CDR1 is MNHEY and CDR2 is SVGAGI. CDR3 residues: CASSYGQFTEAFF. The CDR3 nucleotides read TGTGCCAGCAGTTATGGTCAGTTCACTGAAGCTTTCTTT.

The V call is TRBV28, the J call TRBJ1-4, with 8 bases identical to TRBD1. Germline CDR1 MDHEN, CDR2 SYDVKM. J gave up 5 bases and V 5 bases, and 4 bases lay outside the gene matches. The CDR3 runs to 14 residues. The CDR3 protein is CASSPWTGNEKLFF. In DNA form, the CDR3 reads TGTGCCAGCAGTCCCTGGACAGGGAATGAAAAACTGTTTTTT.

V and J are TRBV7-3 and TRBJ2-2, with D perhaps TRBD2 (6 bases). V was pared by 5 bases and J by 13 bases, with 17 bases between. CDR1 is SGHTA and CDR2 is FQGTGA in the germline V gene. This CDR3 has 13 amino acids. The CDR3 reads CASSPWDGGRLFF. In DNA, the CDR3 is TGTGCCAGCAGCCCGTGGGACGGGGGTCGGCTGTTTTTT.

The rearrangement links TRBV27 to TRBJ1-2, with a possible D match to TRBD1 (5 bases). CDR1 and CDR2 from the germline V gene are MNHEY and SMNVEV (reference sequence). Trimming pared 2 bases from V and 2 bases from J, leaving 12 bases between. The CDR3 length is 15 residues. The CDR3 reads CASSLRPQGNYGYTF. The CDR3 DNA follows: TGTGCCAGCAGTTTAAGACCCCAGGGCAACTATGGCTACACCTTC.

Here the CDR3 DNA reads TGTGCCAGCAGCCGGGACAGGGACACCGGGGAGCTGTTTTTT. This gives the protein CASSRDRDTGELFF. The J gene is TRBJ2-2, the V gene TRBV11-2; 9 nucleotides align to TRBD1. Trimming cost V 5 bases and J 3 bases; bases outside gene matches: 1. This CDR3 is built from 14 residues. Germline V CDR1 and CDR2: SGHAT, FQNNGV.

The chain couples TRBV11-2 to TRBJ1-2; D remains ambiguous. In germline, CDR1 is SGHAT, CDR2 FQNNGV. V dropped 4 bases and J dropped 0 bases, with 12 bases sitting between them. CDR3 length: 15 amino acids. The CDR3 DNA sequence: TGTGCCAGCAGCTCGGAGGTATCTTCTAACTATGGCTACACCTTC. Translating gives CASSSEVSSNYGYTF.

The chain is built from TRBV7-8 and TRBJ2-7, with D unclear. The V gene lost 1 base and the J gene lost 5 bases, with 12 bases spanning the gap. The CDR3 runs to 14 residues. The V gene's germline CDR1 is SGHVS and CDR2 FQNEAQ. In DNA, the CDR3 is TGTGCCAGCAGCTTAGGCCGTCAGGTCAACGAGCAGTACTTC. Protein sequence: CASSLGRQVNEQYF.

The chain is built from TRBV12-3 or TRBV12-4 and TRBJ1-4; D remains unclear. V lost 6 bases to trimming and J lost 14 bases, with 16 bases between them. The length of the CDR3 is 12 residues. The CDR3 protein is CASSLPEGRLFF. DNA for the CDR3: TGTGCCAGCAGCCTTCCGGAGGGCAGGCTGTTTTTT.

The chain couples TRBV4-3 to TRBJ1-3; TRBD1 matches 9 bases. The V gene's germline CDR1 is LGHNA and CDR2 YSLEER. V lost 3 bases, J lost 2 bases, and 8 bases stayed unmatched. This CDR3 contains 17 residues. CDR3 in amino acids: CASSQQQGATTGNTIYF. For the CDR3, the DNA is TGCGCCAGCAGCCAGCAACAGGGGGCGACTACTGGAAACACCATATATTTT.

This clone was seen only a few times. The V call is TRBV6-5, the J call TRBJ2-1; TRBD1 aligns across 8 bases. There are 15 residues in the CDR3. Germline V gene lookup returns CDR1 MNHEY and CDR2 SVGAGI. J was trimmed by 0 bases and V by 7 bases; bases with no gene match: 5. The CDR3 region has the DNA TGTGCCAGCAACCGACAGGGGAGCTCCTACAATGAGCAGTTCTTC. This gives the protein CASNRQGSSYNEQFF.

J is TRBJ2-3 and V is TRBV5-1; D is undetermined. Trimming removed 0 bases from V and 2 bases from J, with 10 bases in between. The CDR3 is 15 residues long. Germline CDR1 reads SGHRS; CDR2 reads YFSETQ. The CDR3 region is CASSLGVQITDTQYF. DNA for the CDR3: TGCGCCAGCAGCTTGGGGGTACAGATCACAGATACGCAGTATTTT.

V and J are TRBV27 and TRBJ1-2, with 8 bases lining up with TRBD1. Germline-derived CDR1 and CDR2 are MNHEY and SMNVEV (reference sequence). The CDR3 covers 16 residues. Losses at the gene ends were 3 bases for V and 3 bases for J; bases not matched to a gene: 9. The CDR3 here is CASSFDPRQGYYGYTF. For the CDR3, the DNA is TGTGCCAGCAGTTTCGATCCGAGACAGGGGTACTATGGCTACACCTTC.

V usage is TRBV19 and J usage is TRBJ1-1, with 8 bases that match TRBD1. Trimming at V came to 5 bases and at J to 9 bases, leaving 11 bases not matched to a gene. This CDR3 has 14 residues. Germline lookup yields CDR1 LNHDA and CDR2 SQIVND (reference sequence). The DNA for the CDR3 is TGTGCCAGTAGTCCAACACGGACAGGGTCTAAAGCTTTCTTT. The encoded protein is CASSPTRTGSKAFF.

CDR3 DNA sequence: TGTGCCAGCTCTCCGGTCCACGAGCAGTACTTC. Amino acids: CASSPVHEQYF. This sequence joins TRBV2 and TRBJ2-7; D not certain. V lost 8 bases and J 5 bases, leaving 10 bases between the germline ends. Germline V lookup: CDR1 SNHLY, CDR2 FYNNEI. This CDR3 has 11 residues.